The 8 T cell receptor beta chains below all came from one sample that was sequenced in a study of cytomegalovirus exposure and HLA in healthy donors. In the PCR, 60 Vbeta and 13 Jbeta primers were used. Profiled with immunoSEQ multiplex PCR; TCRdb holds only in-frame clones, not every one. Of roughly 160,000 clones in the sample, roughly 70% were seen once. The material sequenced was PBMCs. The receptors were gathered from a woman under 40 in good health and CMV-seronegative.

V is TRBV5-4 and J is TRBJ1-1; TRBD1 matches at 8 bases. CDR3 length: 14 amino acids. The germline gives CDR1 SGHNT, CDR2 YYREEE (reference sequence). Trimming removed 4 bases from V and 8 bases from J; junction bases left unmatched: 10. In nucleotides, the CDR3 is TGTGCCAGCAGCCCCCCGGGACAGGCTGAGGAAGCTTTCTTT. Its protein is CASSPPGQAEEAFF.

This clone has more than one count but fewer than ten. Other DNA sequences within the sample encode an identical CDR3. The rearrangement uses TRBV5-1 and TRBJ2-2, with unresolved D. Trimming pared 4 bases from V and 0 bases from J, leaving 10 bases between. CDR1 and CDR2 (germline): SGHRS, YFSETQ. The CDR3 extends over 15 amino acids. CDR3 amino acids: CASSLGHPNTGELFF. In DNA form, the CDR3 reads TGCGCCAGCAGCCTTGGGCACCCGAACACCGGGGAGCTGTTTTTT.

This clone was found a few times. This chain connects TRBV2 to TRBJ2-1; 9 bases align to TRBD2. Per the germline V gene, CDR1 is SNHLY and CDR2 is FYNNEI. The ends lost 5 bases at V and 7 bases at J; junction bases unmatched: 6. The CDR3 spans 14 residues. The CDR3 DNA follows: TGTGCCAGCAGTTCGTATAGCGGGAGTAATGAGCAGTTCTTC. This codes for CASSSYSGSNEQFF.

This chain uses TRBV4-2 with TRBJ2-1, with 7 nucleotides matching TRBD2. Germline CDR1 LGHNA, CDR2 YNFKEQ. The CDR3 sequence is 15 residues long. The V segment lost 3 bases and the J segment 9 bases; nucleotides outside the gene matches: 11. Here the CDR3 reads CASSQESGIWGEQFF. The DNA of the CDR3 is TGTGCCAGCAGCCAGGAGAGCGGGATATGGGGTGAGCAGTTCTTC.

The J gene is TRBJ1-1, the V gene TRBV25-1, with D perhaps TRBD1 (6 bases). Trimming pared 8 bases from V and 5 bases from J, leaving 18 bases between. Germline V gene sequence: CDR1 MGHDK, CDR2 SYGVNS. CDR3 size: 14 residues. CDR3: CASGGGGLRTEAFF. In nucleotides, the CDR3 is TGTGCCAGCGGAGGGGGGGGTTTAAGGACTGAAGCTTTCTTT.

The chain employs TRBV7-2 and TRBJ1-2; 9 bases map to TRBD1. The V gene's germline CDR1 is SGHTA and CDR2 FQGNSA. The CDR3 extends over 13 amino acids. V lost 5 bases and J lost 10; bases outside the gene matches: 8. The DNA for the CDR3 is TGTGCCAGCAGCAATAACAGGGGGCGCGTCTACACCTTC. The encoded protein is CASSNNRGRVYTF.

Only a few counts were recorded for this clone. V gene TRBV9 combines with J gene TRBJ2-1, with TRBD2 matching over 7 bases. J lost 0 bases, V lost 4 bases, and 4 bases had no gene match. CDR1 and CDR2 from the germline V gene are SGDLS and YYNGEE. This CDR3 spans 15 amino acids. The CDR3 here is CASSPSGSSYNEQFF. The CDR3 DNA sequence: TGTGCCAGCAGCCCTAGCGGCAGCTCCTACAATGAGCAGTTCTTC.

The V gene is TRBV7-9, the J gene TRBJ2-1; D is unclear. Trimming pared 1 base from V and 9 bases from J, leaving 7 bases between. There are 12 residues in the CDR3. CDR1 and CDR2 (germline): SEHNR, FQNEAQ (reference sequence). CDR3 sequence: CASSLGLGEQFF. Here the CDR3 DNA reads TGTGCCAGCAGCTTAGGACTGGGTGAGCAGTTCTTC.